The 22 T cell receptor beta chains in this list originate from one sample, sequenced in a study of blood T cells in healthy people across ages (dated by TCRdb to between 2014 and 2016). The library was made by 5' RACE. Instrument on record: Illumina HiSeq 2500. A second about 7 to 12 cycle PCR used a sample-barcoded 5' primer and a J-beta primer mix. The public reads were quality trimmed at Q25 with fastp and then assembled into clones with MiXCR by TCRdb, keeping productive beta chains. Every CDR3 protein is listed once, alongside the most common genes and DNA of its rows. The sample profile shows around 850,000 distinct CDR3 sequences; under 40% of them were found once. 10% to 15% of the sample is in the top ten clones. The specimen was blood. These TCRs come from a man aged 18 to 29 in good health.

This clonotype was counted only a few times. This chain joins TRBV30 and TRBJ1-6; no reliable D call. The ends were cut back, 0 bases at V and 4 bases at J, with 4 bases in the middle. In germline, CDR1 is GTSNPN, CDR2 SVGIG (reference sequence). This CDR3 has 13 residues. CDR3 coding DNA: TGTGCCTGGAGTGTAGGGTATAATTCACCCCTCCACTTT. Residues: CAWSVGYNSPLHF.

The J gene is TRBJ2-5, the V gene TRBV4-3; D might be TRBD1 or TRBD2, each matching 6 bases. Deletions cut 3 bases from V and 2 bases from J, with 13 bases between. The CDR3 spans 15 residues. Germline CDR1 and CDR2: LGHNA and YSLEER. DNA for the CDR3: TGCGCCAGCAGCCAGAACCTAGGGGGGCAAGAGACCCAGTACTTC. Translated: CASSQNLGGQETQYF.

The gene calls are TRBV18 and TRBJ1-1; the match to TRBD1 covers 8 bases. The V gene's germline CDR1 is KGHSH and CDR2 LQKENI. The CDR3 consists of 15 residues. The ends lost 4 bases at V and 1 base at J; junction bases unmatched: 5. As DNA, the CDR3 is TGTGCCAGCTCACGTAGGACAGGGAAGAACACTGAAGCTTTCTTT. Translating gives CASSRRTGKNTEAFF.

This clonotype was detected ten times or more. The chain uses TRBV7-3 and TRBJ2-3, with unresolved D. The tail of the sequence fits TRBJ2-5 better, so the J call may be wrong. Germline V gene lookup returns CDR1 SGHTA and CDR2 FQGTGA. There are 12 residues in the CDR3. The CDR3 sequence: CASSPQGGTQYF. Here the CDR3 DNA reads TGTGCCAGCAGCCCACAAGGTGGGACCCAGTACTTC.

The genes are TRBV27 and TRBJ2-4; either TRBD1 or TRBD2 may fit D (5 bases each). The J call is uncertain, as TRBJ2-7 better fits the DNA end. Germline V gene lookup returns CDR1 MNHEY and CDR2 SMNVEV (reference sequence). The CDR3 covers 14 residues. In DNA, the CDR3 is TGTGCCAGCAGTGTTTTCTCAGAGGGGTACGAGCAGTACTTC. This encodes CASSVFSEGYEQYF.

This clonotype was detected a few times. The CDR3 spells CSARGRGWNTEAFF. CDR3 coding DNA: TGCAGTGCTAGGGGCAGGGGTTGGAACACTGAAGCTTTCTTT. This rearrangement joins TRBV20-1 to TRBJ1-1; possibly TRBD1 for D (6 bases). V was shortened by 3 bases and J by 1 base, with 12 bases between the two germline ends. The germline gives CDR1 DFQATT, CDR2 SNEGSKA (reference sequence). This CDR3 has 14 residues.

CDR3: CASNGGGYGYTF. For the CDR3, the DNA is TGTGCCAGCAATGGAGGGGGCTATGGCTACACCTTC. The chain has TRBV7-9 and TRBJ1-2, with D tentatively TRBD1 (6 bases). The CDR3 runs 12 residues. V lost 7 bases and J 4 bases, leaving 10 bases between the germline ends. Germline V gene data show CDR1 as SEHNR and CDR2 as FQNEAQ (reference sequence).

As to this clonotype: The germline gene is not matched at one end of the junction; a read error may be the cause. J is TRBJ1-1 and V is TRBV10-3, with D possibly matching TRBD1 (5 bases). The CDR3 runs to 13 residues. Germline V CDR1 and CDR2: ENHRY, SYGVKD. The CDR3 reads CTISVSPGAEAFF. The CDR3 DNA is TGTACCATCAGTGTATCCCCGGGGGCTGAAGCTTTCTTT.

J is TRBJ2-1 and V is TRBV6-2 or TRBV6-3; TRBD2 matches 8 bases. V shed 5 bases, J shed 9 bases, and the junction held 3 bases outside the gene matches. CDR3 size: 12 residues. Germline CDR1 MNHEY, CDR2 SVGEGT. In DNA form, the CDR3 reads TGTGCCAGCAGTCGGGAGGGGACTGAGCAGTTCTTC. Its translation: CASSREGTEQFF.

This clonotype was seen just once. This chain connects TRBV5-1 to TRBJ2-5; D assignment may be TRBD1 or TRBD2 (5 bases each). The J call may be incorrect, as the DNA end agrees better with TRBJ2-1. The CDR3 is 16 amino acids. In germline, CDR1 is SGHRS, CDR2 YFSETQ. Written as DNA, the CDR3 is TGCGCCAGCAGCTTGGGCCAGGGACGTACCCAAGAGACCCAGTTCTTC. This codes for CASSLGQGRTQETQFF.

The CDR3 coding sequence is TGCAGCGTCGCGTTGGAGGAGGGTCACCACGTCACTGAAGCTTTCTTT. Translation: CSVALEEGHHVTEAFF. This chain uses TRBV29-1 with TRBJ1-1; unclear D gene. This CDR3 spans 16 amino acids. Germline CDR1 SQVTM, CDR2 ANQGSEA. V lost 6 bases and J lost 4, with 24 bases in between.

Only a few counts were recorded for this clonotype. The chain recombines TRBV11-2 with TRBJ1-1; no firm D call. CDR3 length: 15 amino acids. Germline CDR1 is SGHAT and CDR2 is FQNNGV. V lost 2 bases, J lost 2 bases, and 12 bases lay in between. Written as DNA, the CDR3 is TGTGCCAGCAGCTTAACGGGAGGGAGAAACACTGAAGCTTTCTTT. It is translated as CASSLTGGRNTEAFF.

The gene calls are TRBV4-1 and TRBJ1-6; D unclear. Trimming stripped 2 bases from V and 0 bases from J, with 8 bases between. The germline V gene has CDR1 MGHRA and CDR2 YSYEKL. There are 16 residues in the CDR3. In nucleotides, the CDR3 is TGCGCCAGCAGCCAACTGTGGGACTCCTATAATTCACCCCTCCACTTT. This sequence encodes CASSQLWDSYNSPLHF.

The V and J genes are TRBV7-2 and TRBJ2-1; D gene uncertain. Trimming took 2 bases from V and 10 from J, leaving 9 bases between them. Germline V CDR1 and CDR2: SGHTA, FQGNSA. CDR3 length: 12 residues. DNA of the CDR3: TGTGCCAGCAGCTTATTTTTTGAGGAGCAGTTCTTC. This codes for CASSLFFEEQFF.

The chain couples TRBV6-1 to TRBJ2-3, with D tentatively TRBD2 (7 bases). CDR1 is MNHNS, CDR2 SASEGT, per germline. V gave up 3 bases and J gave up 1 base, with 11 bases separating them. The CDR3 is 15 residues long. The DNA of the CDR3 is TGTGCCAGCAGTGAGGAGGGGGGGGGCACAGATACGCAGTATTTT. Its translation: CASSEEGGGTDTQYF.

This clonotype has more than one count but fewer than ten. V is TRBV11-2 and J is TRBJ1-1; D is undetermined. Germline-derived CDR1 and CDR2 are SGHAT and FQNNGV. The CDR3 is 17 amino acids. V was pared by 2 bases and J by 1 base, with 17 bases between. The chain's CDR3 is CASSLFSAPNSNTEAFF. The CDR3 nucleotides read TGTGCCAGCAGCTTATTCTCGGCCCCAAACTCGAACACTGAAGCTTTCTTT.

Remarks on this clonotype: At one end the junction does not follow the germline gene, possibly because of a read error. The chain couples TRBV6-6 to TRBJ1-2, with 8 bases matching TRBD1. CDR1 is MNHNY and CDR2 is SVGAGI in the germline V gene (reference sequence). The CDR3 spans 13 residues. The CDR3 sequence: CASSDSTGVGYTF. CDR3 nucleotides: TGTGCCAGCAGTGACTCGACAGGGGTCGGCTACACCTTC.

This clonotype was detected a few times. The chain couples TRBV11-2 to TRBJ2-1; possible D gene TRBD2, 5 bases. This CDR3 is built from 15 residues. Trimming stripped 4 bases from V and 5 bases from J, with 15 bases between. Germline CDR1 is SGHAT and CDR2 is FQNNGV. CDR3 residues: CASSSRRENNNEQFF. The CDR3 coding sequence is TGTGCCAGCAGCTCCCGACGGGAAAACAACAATGAGCAGTTCTTC.

This clonotype was recorded many times. The chain couples TRBV5-5 to TRBJ1-5; D is unclear. CDR3 length equals 13 residues. Germline V gene lookup returns CDR1 SGHKS and CDR2 YYEKEE (reference sequence). The V gene lost 2 bases and the J gene lost 5 bases, with 8 bases spanning the gap. The CDR3 bases are TGTGCCAGCAGCTTCCGGGGTGATCAGCCCCAGCATTTT. It specifies CASSFRGDQPQHF.

This clonotype has ten or more counts. The rearrangement links TRBV2 to TRBJ2-1, with a weak D call TRBD1 (6 bases). Between the trimmed V and J ends, which lost 8 bases and 2 bases, there was a span of 7 bases. Per germline, CDR1 SNHLY and CDR2 FYNNEI. This CDR3 is built from 12 residues. The CDR3 DNA reads TGTGCCAGCGGGGGCACCTACAATGAGCAGTTCTTC. Protein: CASGGTYNEQFF.

This rearrangement joins TRBV6-2 or TRBV6-3 to TRBJ2-1, with 14 bases that match TRBD2. The V and J ends lost 8 bases and 3 bases, in that order; junction bases with no gene match: 6. CDR1 is MNHEY, CDR2 SVGEGT, per germline. This CDR3 spans 16 amino acids. CDR3 in amino acids: CASDQTSGGVYNEQFF. CDR3 nucleotides: TGTGCCAGCGACCAGACTAGCGGGGGGGTCTACAATGAGCAGTTCTTC.

This clonotype was counted only a few times. The chain couples TRBV20-1 to TRBJ1-6; D uncertain. Trimming stripped 4 bases from V and 2 bases from J, with 6 bases between. This CDR3 spans 13 amino acids. The germline CDR1 and CDR2 sequences are DFQATT and SNEGSKA (reference sequence). In DNA form, the CDR3 reads TGCAGTGCTAACGACCCCTATAATTCACCCCTCCACTTT. Residues: CSANDPYNSPLHF.